A single sample is the source of the 14 T cell receptor beta chains below, sequenced in a study of blood T cell repertoires in COVID-19. The repertoire was sequenced with immunoSEQ multiplex PCR; TCRdb's copy has only in-frame clones and lacks some. Among more than 100,000 clones listed, around 86% were seen once. Sample: peripheral blood. The receptors derive from a man aged 40-49 years with acute or convalescent COVID-19.

This clone has only one observation. This chain joins TRBV10-2 and TRBJ1-5; 9 bases are a match to TRBD1. After removal of 3 bases from V and 4 bases from J, the junction contained 7 bases not matched to a gene. Germline CDR1 WSHSY, CDR2 SAAADI. The CDR3 consists of 16 residues. The DNA of the CDR3 is TGCGCCAGCAGTGAAGGGGGACAGGGAGGGAATCAGCCCCAGCATTTT. As protein: CASSEGGQGGNQPQHF.

V and J are TRBV30 and TRBJ2-7, with TRBD1 identical over 9 bases. After removal of 1 base from V and 6 bases from J, the junction contained 1 base not matched to a gene. CDR3 length: 12 residues. CDR1 is GTSNPN, CDR2 SVGIG, per germline (reference sequence). For the CDR3, the DNA is TGTGCCTGGAGTGAGGACAGGGGCGAGCAGTACTTC. This encodes CAWSEDRGEQYF. Filled out from reference TRBV30 and TRBJ2-7, the complete variable domain reads SQTIHQWPATLVQPVGSPLSLECTVEGTSNPNLYWYRQAAGRGLQLLFYSVGIGQISSEVPQNLSASRPQDRQFILSSKKLLLSDSGFYLCAWSEDRGEQYFGPGTRLTVT.

The chain has TRBV6-2 or TRBV6-3 and TRBJ1-6; D is ambiguous. The V end was cut by 2 bases, the J end by 7 bases, with 12 bases between. Germline CDR1 MNHEY, CDR2 SVGEGT. This CDR3 spans 15 amino acids. CDR3 coding DNA: TGTGCCAGCAGTTACCCCGGACTGAAGAATTCACCCCTCCACTTT. Translated: CASSYPGLKNSPLHF.

V is TRBV11-3 and J is TRBJ2-1; 9 bases align to TRBD1. The V and J ends lost 5 bases and 7 bases, in that order; junction bases with no gene match: 6. CDR1 is SGHNT and CDR2 is YENEEA in the germline V gene. The CDR3 extends over 14 amino acids. The CDR3 bases are TGTGCCAGCAGCCTGGGACAGGGAAGGAATGAGCAGTTCTTC. This gives the protein CASSLGQGRNEQFF.

The V and J genes are TRBV12-3 or TRBV12-4 and TRBJ1-1; D is possibly TRBD1 (5 bases). This CDR3 has 12 amino acids. V was shortened by 5 bases and J by 13 bases, with 17 bases between the two germline ends. This CDR3 reads CASSQAGREVFF. The CDR3 coding sequence is TGTGCCAGCAGTCAGGCTGGCAGGGAGGTTTTCTTT.

This chain joins TRBV5-6 and TRBJ1-1, with D hard to call. In germline, CDR1 is SGHDT, CDR2 YYEEEE. V was pared by 2 bases and J by 7 bases, with 12 bases between. The CDR3 extends over 13 amino acids. The CDR3, as DNA: TGTGCCAGCAGCTTCTCTAGCTTTGATGAAGCTTTCTTT. Translating it yields CASSFSSFDEAFF.

The V and J genes are TRBV18 and TRBJ1-1; the match to TRBD1 covers 9 bases. V lost 2 bases, J lost 11 bases, and 18 bases stayed unmatched. This CDR3 comprises 17 residues. Per germline, CDR1 KGHSH and CDR2 LQKENI. The CDR3 loop reads CASSPVSLQGAAGWAFF. In DNA form, the CDR3 reads TGTGCCAGCTCACCAGTTTCATTACAGGGGGCGGCCGGTTGGGCTTTCTTT.

The chain uses TRBV2 and TRBJ2-5, with D possibly TRBD1 on 6 matching bases. CDR3 size: 14 residues. Trimming stripped 5 bases from V and 3 bases from J, with 13 bases between. Germline V gene lookup returns CDR1 SNHLY and CDR2 FYNNEI. The DNA for the CDR3 is TGTGCCAGCAGTTCTTTGCGGACAGAAGAGACCCAGTACTTC. Translation gives CASSSLRTEETQYF.

In this sample, this clone turned up once. The J gene is TRBJ1-2, the V gene TRBV11-2, with a weak D call TRBD1 (6 bases). The V end was cut by 5 bases, the J end by 4 bases, with 14 bases between. CDR1 is SGHAT and CDR2 is FQNNGV in the germline V gene. This CDR3 comprises 14 residues. The CDR3 DNA reads as TGTGCCAGCAGCCCAGGGGTGGCTGGCTATGGCTACACCTTC. Its translation is CASSPGVAGYGYTF.

The gene calls are TRBV19 and TRBJ1-2; D might be TRBD1 (6 bases). Germline assignment: CDR1 LNHDA and CDR2 SQIVND (reference sequence). There are 14 residues in the CDR3. Trimming took 5 bases from V and 0 from J, leaving 10 bases between them. The CDR3 here is CASSPQGTNYGYTF. CDR3 DNA sequence: TGTGCCAGTAGTCCGCAGGGGACTAACTATGGCTACACCTTC.

This clone was seen a single time. The V call is TRBV10-3, the J call TRBJ1-3; possibly TRBD1 for D (5 bases). The V end lost 0 bases, the J end lost 3 bases, and 6 bases lay between the germline ends. CDR3 length equals 14 residues. Germline V lookup: CDR1 ENHRY, CDR2 SYGVKD. CDR3 sequence reads: CAISESGDGNTIYF. DNA of the CDR3: TGTGCCATCAGTGAGTCAGGGGATGGAAACACCATATATTTT.

As DNA, the CDR3 is TGCGCCAGCAGCACCGGACAGGGTGCGGGTGAGCAGTTCTTC. It specifies CASSTGQGAGEQFF. The V gene is TRBV5-1, the J gene TRBJ2-1; 8 bases fit TRBD1. From germline, CDR1 is SGHRS and CDR2 YFSETQ. This CDR3 is 14 amino acids long. V shed 4 bases and J 9 bases; nucleotides not matched to a gene: 9.

This chain links TRBV4-3 with TRBJ1-2; 8 positions match TRBD1. This CDR3 spans 13 amino acids. CDR1 LGHNA and CDR2 YSLEER come from the germline V gene. V trimming: 5 bases; J trimming: 4 bases; junction bases outside the gene matches: 3. For the CDR3, the DNA is TGCGCCAGCAGCGGGACAGGACGCTATGGCTACACCTTC. Translated, it gives CASSGTGRYGYTF.

CDR3 in DNA: TGCAGTGCTAGTGACGACAGGGAGGAGACAGATACGCAGTATTTT. This sequence encodes CSASDDREETDTQYF. The rearrangement joins TRBV20-1 to TRBJ2-3, with D maybe TRBD1 (7 bases). This CDR3 has 15 residues. CDR1 is DFQATT, CDR2 SNEGSKA, per germline (reference sequence). V was cut by 3 bases and J by 3 bases, with 16 bases left in between.